These 15 T cell receptor beta chains were all obtained from the same sample, sequenced in a study of blood T cell repertoires in COVID-19. The method was immunoSEQ multiplex PCR; TCRdb's version includes in-frame clones alone and lacks a portion of them. The data show about 160,000 clones, around 85% seen once. Sequenced: peripheral blood. The receptors here all came from a man aged 70 or older with acute or convalescent COVID-19.

The chain joins TRBV19 to TRBJ1-5; D might be TRBD1 (6 bases). Germline V lookup: CDR1 LNHDA, CDR2 SQIVND (reference sequence). V was pared by 6 bases and J by 0 bases, with 15 bases between. The length of the CDR3 is 16 residues. The CDR3 DNA sequence: TGTGCCAGTAGAAAACAGGGTGGAGATAGCAATCAGCCCCAGCATTTT. Its translation is CASRKQGGDSNQPQHF.

This clone has just a few counts. This rearrangement joins TRBV3-1 (or the pseudogene TRBV3-2) to TRBJ1-1; D is uncertain. Between the trimmed V and J ends, which lost 1 base and 5 bases, there was a span of 8 bases. The CDR3 has 13 residues. From germline, CDR1 is LGHDT and CDR2 YNNKEL (reference sequence). The CDR3 here is CASSQGQVTEAFF. In DNA, the CDR3 is TGTGCCAGCAGCCAAGGTCAGGTTACTGAAGCTTTCTTT.

V and J are TRBV5-8 and TRBJ1-2; 8 nucleotides line up with TRBD1. CDR1 SGHTS and CDR2 YDEGEE come from the germline V gene. The CDR3 extends over 15 amino acids. The ends lost 4 bases at V and 6 bases at J; junction bases unmatched: 11. In nucleotides, the CDR3 is TGTGCCAGCAGCGACCTACAGGGGGTGAAGAATGGCTACACCTTC. Translation: CASSDLQGVKNGYTF.

This chain uses TRBV19 with TRBJ2-2; 11 positions agree with TRBD2. This CDR3 contains 16 residues. Germline V gene sequence: CDR1 LNHDA, CDR2 SQIVND (reference sequence). V lost 5 bases and J lost 4; bases outside the gene matches: 6. The CDR3: CASSLAGGPGTGELFF. The CDR3 nucleotides are TGTGCCAGTAGTTTAGCGGGAGGGCCGGGCACCGGGGAGCTGTTTTTT.

This clone was recorded only once. The chain has TRBV21-1 and TRBJ2-7; the D call of TRBD1 is as the table states it, not checked on the DNA. TRBV21-1 is annotated as a pseudogene. CDR3 length: 17 amino acids. Here the CDR3 reads CASSTPPIGARDYEQYF. The CDR3 DNA reads TGTGCCAGCAGCACTCCCCCGATTGGGGCCAGGGACTACGAGCAGTACTTC.

This clone was detected once. The chain combines TRBV2 with TRBJ1-5; a possible D gene is TRBD1 (6 bases). V was clipped by 6 bases and J by 0 bases, with 12 bases between them. This CDR3 is built from 15 residues. The germline V gene encodes CDR1 SNHLY and CDR2 FYNNEI. The CDR3 nucleotides read TGTGCCAGCAGACTGACAGGTGATAGCAATCAGCCCCAGCATTTT. It yields the protein CASRLTGDSNQPQHF.

The chain recombines TRBV29-1 with TRBJ1-1; 8 nucleotides match TRBD1. Germline V CDR1 and CDR2: SQVTM, ANQGSEA. The V segment lost 7 bases and the J segment 8 bases; nucleotides outside the gene matches: 3. This CDR3 contains 10 residues. CDR3 nucleotide sequence: TGCAGCGCCGGGGACAGGGAAGCTTTCTTT. It codes for CSAGDREAFF.

The chain is built from TRBV10-3 and TRBJ2-5, with 7 bases identical to TRBD1. CDR1 and CDR2 (germline): ENHRY, SYGVKD. The V gene end was trimmed by 6 bases and the J gene end by 2 bases; junction bases not matched to a gene: 9. This CDR3 has 15 residues. CDR3 nucleotide sequence: TGTGCCATCAGGGGTACGACAGGGAATCAAGAGACCCAGTACTTC. It translates to CAIRGTTGNQETQYF.

The chain recombines TRBV5-1 with TRBJ1-3; TRBD1 matches 9 bases. Germline CDR1 reads SGHRS; CDR2 reads YFSETQ. CDR3 length: 17 residues. The V and J ends lost 2 bases and 4 bases, in that order; junction bases with no gene match: 10. This chain's CDR3 is CASSLALQGAKGNTIYF. The CDR3 DNA reads as TGCGCCAGCAGCTTAGCGCTACAGGGGGCTAAAGGAAACACCATATATTTT.

This chain links TRBV19 with TRBJ2-5; TRBD1 aligns across 7 bases. Germline values: CDR1 LNHDA, CDR2 SQIVND (reference sequence). This CDR3 contains 15 residues. V trimming: 5 bases; J trimming: 2 bases; junction bases outside the gene matches: 8. The CDR3 is CASSPLLGQQETQYF. CDR3 sequence (DNA): TGTGCCAGTAGTCCTCTTTTGGGACAGCAAGAGACCCAGTACTTC.

The rearrangement uses TRBV5-1 and TRBJ2-2; D is uncertain. V lost 2 bases, J lost 1 base, and 3 bases lay in between. The germline gives CDR1 SGHRS, CDR2 YFSETQ. This CDR3 has 13 residues. This chain's CDR3 is CASSFRNTGELFF. The CDR3 coding sequence is TGCGCCAGCAGCTTTAGGAACACCGGGGAGCTGTTTTTT.

The rearrangement uses TRBV7-9 and TRBJ2-2, with TRBD1 as a possible D gene (5 bases). Germline V gene sequence: CDR1 SEHNR, CDR2 FQNEAQ (reference sequence). This CDR3 comprises 14 residues. V lost 5 bases and J lost 1, with 8 bases in between. This chain's CDR3 is CASSGQGNTGELFF. The CDR3 region has the DNA TGTGCCAGCAGCGGCCAGGGGAACACCGGGGAGCTGTTTTTT.

The chain has TRBV7-2 and TRBJ2-7; tentatively, D is TRBD2 (7 bases). Trimming shortened V by 0 bases and J by 4 bases, and 19 bases separated the two germline ends. Germline assignment: CDR1 SGHTA and CDR2 FQGNSA. The CDR3 contains 17 residues. CDR3 residues: CASSLALGGQSRYEQYF. CDR3 DNA: TGTGCCAGCAGCTTAGCTCTCGGGGGGCAGTCGAGGTACGAGCAGTACTTC.

This chain connects TRBV15 to TRBJ1-1; D is perhaps TRBD1 (6 bases). CDR1 and CDR2 from the germline V gene are LNHNV and YYDKDF (reference sequence). The CDR3 spans 15 residues. V lost 1 base and J 1 base, leaving 10 bases between the germline ends. The CDR3 coding sequence is TGTGCCACCAGCAGAGGGCCGGGACAGAACACTGAAGCTTTCTTT. Its protein is CATSRGPGQNTEAFF. The full variable domain, rest sourced from reference TRBV15 and TRBJ1-1, is DAMVIQNPRYQVTQFGKPVTLSCSQTLNHNVMYWYQQKSSQAPKLLFHYYDKDFNNEADTPDNFQSRRPNTSFCFLDIRSPGLGDTAMYLCATSRGPGQNTEAFFGQGTRLTVV.

The gene calls are TRBV19 and TRBJ1-1; TRBD1 matches at 11 bases. The V segment lost 6 bases and the J segment 7 bases; nucleotides outside the gene matches: 13. Germline assignment: CDR1 LNHDA and CDR2 SQIVND (reference sequence). The CDR3 sequence is 16 residues long. This CDR3 is CASRSPRTGGSLEAFF. CDR3 coding DNA: TGTGCCAGTAGGTCCCCCAGGACAGGGGGCTCCCTTGAAGCTTTCTTT.